This T cell receptor beta chain was captured in a study of blood T cell repertoires in COVID-19. Study at large: There were acute and convalescent COVID-19 samples, and they came from the United States, Italy and Spain. PBMCs, B-cell-depleted T cells, or T cells provided the cDNA or gDNA that made up the material.

The length of the CDR3 is 11 residues. Trimming removed 8 bases at V and 4 bases at J, with 8 bases between. CDR1 and CDR2 (germline): SEHNR, FQNEAQ (reference sequence). Produced via immunoSEQ multiplex PCR; TCRdb's table is partial and in-frame only. The sample has some 70,000 clones, around 80% seen once. The chain is built from TRBV7-9 and TRBJ1-2, with D tentatively TRBD1 (6 bases). The TCR sequence derives from a man aged 50 to 59 with active COVID-19. Material for sequencing was peripheral blood. The CDR3 DNA follows: TGTGCCAGCCCAGGGGTCTATGGCTACACCTTC. This translates into CASPGVYGYTF.